These T cell receptor beta chains were read from a single sample in a study of blood T cell repertoires in COVID-19. TCRdb's copy holds only in-frame clones and misses some; the assay was immunoSEQ multiplex PCR. Of fewer than 600,000 clones in the sample, 85% to 90% were seen once. Sequenced sample: PBMCs or T cells enriched from blood (not recorded which). Every receptor here comes from a woman between 40 and 55 years old who had recovered from COVID-19. The conserved cysteine and the conserved F or W are not part of the CDR3 here.

CDR3	length	V	J
ASSQFGLADTYEQY	14	TRBV3-1/TRBV3-2	TRBJ2-7
AISTGTGESEQY	12	TRBV10-3	TRBJ2-7
ASSLEGVYGYT	11	TRBV12-3/TRBV12-4	TRBJ1-2
ATSEPGQSEAF	11	TRBV24-1	TRBJ1-1
ASSSTGGVKPQH	12	TRBV7-9	TRBJ1-5
ASSGVGNTEAF	11	TRBV25-1	TRBJ1-1
ASSFHGTEETQY	12	TRBV27	TRBJ2-5
ASNRRGIAGNTIY	13	TRBV21-1	TRBJ1-3
ASSTLGLAGVGAYNEQF	17	TRBV18	TRBJ2-1
ASSGPRGPTEAF	12	TRBV5-4	TRBJ1-1
SVVLAGRYEQY	11	TRBV29-1	TRBJ2-7
ATSDVAGETQETQY	14	TRBV24-1	TRBJ2-5
ASSRVSGDPYEQY	13	TRBV19	TRBJ2-7
ASSDSASGSGEQF	13	TRBV6-4	TRBJ2-1
AWSVLQTTYEQY	12	TRBV30	TRBJ2-7
ASSEEGRTSGNNEQF	15	TRBV25-1	TRBJ2-1
ASSYPVTEAF	10	TRBV6-2/TRBV6-3	TRBJ1-1
ASSSFFTGGGGGNTIY	16	TRBV7-2	TRBJ1-3
ASSSRPTGGFGNTIY	15	TRBV27	TRBJ1-3
ASSQGKGDSNSPLH	14	TRBV14	TRBJ1-6
ASSSPTANIEAF	12	TRBV5-4	TRBJ1-1
ASSYGLASGIYNEQF	15	TRBV7-2	TRBJ2-1
ASSWQGASDEQY	12	TRBV27	TRBJ2-7